The clone carrying this T cell receptor beta chain was recorded at least ten times. What it binds is not known. The source of the sample is a study of T-cell reconstitution after alpha-beta-depleted transplantation in children. Unique molecular identifiers were built into the TCRbeta library. Via MiXCR, TCRdb re-called the PCR reads, giving one row per CDR3 protein. The profile covers about 830,000 distinct CDR3 sequences, with 16% appearing a single time and roughly 5% taken by the ten largest. Study findings and constraints: Alpha-beta T cells present about two months after transplant were reported to originate from several hundred expanded graft clones. There were some patients whose high TCRbeta diversity at day 60 came from surviving recipient T cells and thymic progenitors. T-cell numbers and diversity one year post-transplant derived largely from freshly generated T cells.

The source was PBMCs, mostly from graft donor cells, collected 360 days after TCRalphabeta/CD19-depleted stem cell transplant. The sequence was collected from a male patient between 10 and 17 years old who had a stem cell transplant for acute lymphoblastic leukemia, so the T cells may come from the graft donor.

The CDR3 coding sequence is TGTGCCAGCAGCTCTAGCGGGACTAGCACAGATACGCAGTATTTT. It is translated as CASSSSGTSTDTQYF. V is TRBV7-9 and J is TRBJ2-3, with 9 positions matching TRBD2. Germline V gene data show CDR1 as SEHNR and CDR2 as FQNEAQ (reference sequence). The CDR3 has 15 amino acids. The V and J ends lost 4 bases and 0 bases, in that order; junction bases with no gene match: 2.